Detailed here is one T cell receptor (beta chain). Its cognate antigen is unknown. Trimming stripped 1 base from V and 6 bases from J, with 17 bases between. Germline V gene data show CDR1 as LNHNV and CDR2 as YYDKDF (reference sequence). The CDR3 has 16 amino acids. The sample is drawn from a study of post-analysis software for immune sequencing data. About the study: Disease courses included relapsing-remitting, secondary progressive and progressive-relapsing multiple sclerosis. Regarding the study as a whole: Controls showed lower frequencies than patients for roughly five TRBV segments, and TRBV5-6, TRBV5-1 and TRBV20-1 were among these. Compared with controls, patients showed significantly lower normalized Chao1 diversity.

The TCR beta cDNA libraries carried unique molecular identifiers. Roughly 500,000 cDNA molecules were obtained per 1 to 10 million input T cells. A single record per CDR3 protein comes from TCRdb applying MiXCR to the PCR reads. Of 740,000 or so distinct CDR3 sequences listed, roughly half are singletons. This chain connects TRBV15 to TRBJ2-3; weak D call: TRBD2 (6 bases). The material sequenced was blood. The receptor's source is a girl aged 10 to 17 with multiple sclerosis. In DNA, the CDR3 is TGTGCCACCAGCAGAGGTCCGACTAGTTTAGCGGATACGCAGTATTTT. Translation gives CATSRGPTSLADTQYF.